This T cell receptor beta chain was identified in a study of T-cell reconstitution after alpha-beta-depleted transplantation in children (dated by TCRdb to 2015 to 2016). Study-wide context: The study quantitatively tracked T-cell immune reconstitution after TCRalphabeta/CD19-depleted allogeneic hematopoietic cell transplantation in children using TCR repertoire profiling.

V ends up 9 bases short and J 3 bases short, with an unmatched junction base count of 5. Taken from cysteine to phenylalanine, the CDR3 has 13 residues. The sequence is cut down to CDR3 DNA, 39 bases in frame from base 1. Based on the germline V gene, the CDR1 and CDR2 sequences are MDHEN and SYDVKM. General conclusions and limits of the study: Over subsequent months, a decline in hyperexpanded clone frequencies was noted, and after one year, T-cell counts and TCRbeta diversity were mostly ascribed to newly produced T cells. In some patients, the high TCRbeta diversity seen at day 60 was put down to recipient T cells and intrathymic progenitors that had survived conditioning. The apparently early alphabetaT-cell count recovery about two months after transplant was reportedly dependent on only several hundred rapidly expanded clones derived from non-depleted graft cells.

Read against the paper, the sample's treatment or condition label means: allogeneic hematopoietic cell transplantation with graft depleted of TCRalphabeta T cells and CD19 B cells. Transplant recipients were children who received TCRalphabeta/CD19-depleted allogeneic hematopoietic cell grafts. Concerning this clonotype: Its antigen remains unidentified. Base quality data are lacking; no much larger clone is found one base away.

The library relied on PCR. The instrument given in TCRdb is Illumina HiSeq 2500. TCR libraries were prepared with molecular barcoding, using unique molecular identifiers to normalize TCRbeta repertoire quantification. TCRdb itself trimmed the public reads at Q25 with fastp, ran MiXCR and retained productive beta chains. Entries are consolidated by CDR3 protein sequence, retaining the most common genes and DNA. For this sample the table gives hundreds of thousands of distinct CDR3 sequences, of which 10% to 15% were detected only once. The ten largest clonotypes hold 0.79% of the sample. The input for sequencing was PBMCs, taken before TCRalphabeta/CD19-depleted stem cell transplant. This TCR was recovered from a girl aged 2-10 years with congenital amegakaryocytic thrombocytopenia, due to receive a stem cell transplant. Recombination joined TRBV28 with TRBJ2-7; 10 middle bases align to TRBD1. The nucleotides read TGTGCCAGTACCGGGACAGGGGACTACGAGCAGTACTTC. Its protein product is CASTGTGDYEQYF.